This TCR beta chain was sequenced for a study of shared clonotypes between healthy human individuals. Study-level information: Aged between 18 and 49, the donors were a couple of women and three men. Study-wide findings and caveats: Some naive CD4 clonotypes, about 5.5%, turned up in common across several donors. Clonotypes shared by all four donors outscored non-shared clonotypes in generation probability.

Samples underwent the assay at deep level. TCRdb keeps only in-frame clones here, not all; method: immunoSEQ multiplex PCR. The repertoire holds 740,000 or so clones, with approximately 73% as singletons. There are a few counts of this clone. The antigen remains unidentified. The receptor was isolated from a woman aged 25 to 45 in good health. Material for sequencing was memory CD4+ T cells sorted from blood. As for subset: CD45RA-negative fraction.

CDR3 protein: CASRETGKGETQYF. The CDR3 DNA reads as TGTGCCAGCCGAGAGACAGGGAAAGGGGAGACCCAGTACTTC. The chain uses TRBV25-1 and TRBJ2-5, with 7 bases matching TRBD1. The CDR3 runs 14 residues. Germline V gene data show CDR1 as MGHDK and CDR2 as SYGVNS. The V gene end was trimmed by 8 bases and the J gene end by 5 bases; junction bases not matched to a gene: 11.